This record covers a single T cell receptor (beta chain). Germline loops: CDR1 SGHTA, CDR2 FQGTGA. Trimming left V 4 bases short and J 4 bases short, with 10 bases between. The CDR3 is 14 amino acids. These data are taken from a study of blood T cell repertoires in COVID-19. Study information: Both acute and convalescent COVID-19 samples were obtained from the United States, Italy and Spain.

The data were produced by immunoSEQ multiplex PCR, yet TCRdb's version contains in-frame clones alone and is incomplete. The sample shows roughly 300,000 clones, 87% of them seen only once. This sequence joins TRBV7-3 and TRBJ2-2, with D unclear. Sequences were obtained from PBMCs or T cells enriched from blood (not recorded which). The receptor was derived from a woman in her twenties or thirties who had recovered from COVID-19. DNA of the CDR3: TGTGCCAGCAGCTCCCCAGGCCGCACCGGGGAGCTGTTTTTT. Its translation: CASSSPGRTGELFF.